The 21 T cell receptor beta chains presented below share a single source sample, sequenced in a study of shared clonotypes between healthy human individuals. Profiled with immunoSEQ multiplex PCR; TCRdb holds only in-frame clones, not every one. The profile shows more than 1,200,000 clones, approximately 98.5% of them singletons. The sample was naive CD4+ T cells sorted from blood. The subset here: CD45RA+ positively selected. The receptors stem from a man younger than 40 in good health.

This chain links TRBV7-9 with TRBJ2-7, with D possibly being TRBD2 (6 bases). The CDR3 has 19 residues. From germline, CDR1 is SEHNR and CDR2 FQNEAQ (reference sequence). V lost 5 bases to trimming and J lost 3 bases, with 29 bases between them. CDR3 in amino acids: CASSEFPANSAGPDYEQYF. The DNA for the CDR3 is TGTGCCAGCAGCGAATTTCCGGCCAATTCAGCGGGTCCCGACTACGAGCAGTACTTC.

This chain links TRBV28 with TRBJ2-1, with a tentative D call TRBD2 (6 bases). Trimming removed 6 bases from V and 1 base from J, with 10 bases in between. Looked up from germline, CDR1 is MDHEN and CDR2 is SYDVKM. The CDR3 is made up of 14 amino acids. In DNA, the CDR3 is TGTGCCAGCAGCGGGAGTGCATCCTACAATGAGCAGTTCTTC. Amino acids: CASSGSASYNEQFF.

V usage is TRBV4-1 and J usage is TRBJ2-6; TRBD2 aligns across 10 bases. The V and J ends lost 1 base and 3 bases, in that order; junction bases with no gene match: 9. Germline CDR1 MGHRA, CDR2 YSYEKL. The CDR3 extends over 19 amino acids. CDR3 bases: TGCGCCAGCAGCCAAGTGGGCCCTAGCGGGAGTTTTGGGGCCAACGTCCTGACTTTC. Its translation: CASSQVGPSGSFGANVLTF.

This sequence joins TRBV11-2 and TRBJ1-3; the D gene is possibly TRBD1 (5 bases). This CDR3 region has 15 residues. The germline V gene encodes CDR1 SGHAT and CDR2 FQNNGV. V was pared by 5 bases and J by 0 bases, with 11 bases between. The CDR3 nucleotides read TGTGCCAGCAGCCGGGGGACTAACTCTGGAAACACCATATATTTT. This sequence encodes CASSRGTNSGNTIYF. The full variable domain, rest sourced from reference TRBV11-2 and TRBJ1-3, is EAGVAQSPRYKIIEKRQSVAFWCNPISGHATLYWYQQILGQGPKLLIQFQNNGVVDDSQLPKDRFSAERLKGVDSTLKIQPAKLEDSAVYLCASSRGTNSGNTIYFGEGSWLTVV.

To note about this clone: This sample also contains other DNA sequences that code for the same CDR3. V and J are TRBV14 and TRBJ2-7; D is undetermined. The V end lost 1 base, the J end lost 3 bases, and 4 bases lay between the germline ends. Germline V gene data show CDR1 as SGHDN and CDR2 as FVKESK. This CDR3 has 12 amino acids. CDR3 in amino acids: CASSQASYEQYF. The CDR3 bases are TGTGCCAGCAGCCAAGCCAGCTACGAGCAGTACTTC. The full variable domain, its missing parts supplied by reference TRBV14 and TRBJ2-7, is EAGVTQFPSHSVIEKGQTVTLRCDPISGHDNLYWYRRVMGKEIKFLLHFVKESKQDESGMPNNRFLAERTGGTYSTLKVQPAELEDSGVYFCASSQASYEQYFGPGTRLTVT.

The rearrangement uses TRBV9 and TRBJ2-2; D ambiguous. Germline CDR1 and CDR2: SGDLS and YYNGEE. V was cut by 0 bases and J by 1 base, with 4 bases left in between. CDR3 length: 14 amino acids. CDR3 residues: CASSVEWNTGELFF. The CDR3 coding sequence is TGTGCCAGCAGCGTAGAATGGAACACCGGGGAGCTGTTTTTT.

This chain connects TRBV5-1 to TRBJ2-7; D possibly matches TRBD1 or TRBD2 (5 bases each). CDR1 is SGHRS and CDR2 is YFSETQ in the germline V gene. The CDR3 is made up of 15 amino acids. Trimming left V 4 bases short and J 0 bases short, with 14 bases between. The CDR3 protein is CASSPGPGPSYEQYF. The CDR3 region has the DNA TGCGCCAGCAGCCCGGGTCCGGGACCCTCCTACGAGCAGTACTTC.

The chain is built from TRBV5-1 and TRBJ2-6; D gene uncertain. Per the germline V gene, CDR1 is SGHRS and CDR2 is YFSETQ. Trimming cost V 3 bases and J 0 bases, with 10 bases left between them. The CDR3 extends over 16 amino acids. CDR3: CASSSGPLSGANVLTF. DNA for the CDR3: TGCGCCAGCAGCTCAGGACCGCTCTCTGGGGCCAACGTCCTGACTTTC.

V usage is TRBV5-7 and J usage is TRBJ2-3; TRBD1 matches 12 bases. TRBV5-7 qualifies as an ORF whose function is uncertain. V shed 0 bases, J shed 3 bases, and the junction held 5 bases outside the gene matches. The CDR3 totals 17 residues. CDR3 nucleotide sequence: TGTGCCAGCAGCTTGGGAGGGGGACAGGGGGCAACAGATACGCAGTATTTT. It codes for CASSLGGGQGATDTQYF.

V usage is TRBV14 and J usage is TRBJ2-1; 7 bases are shared with TRBD1. Germline V CDR1 and CDR2: SGHDN, FVKESK. Trimming cost V 4 bases and J 0 bases; bases outside gene matches: 9. The CDR3 is 17 amino acids. DNA of the CDR3: TGTGCCAGCAGCCTAGGGGGCCCCCGAAGCTCCTACAATGAGCAGTTCTTC. Protein product: CASSLGGPRSSYNEQFF.

In the case of this clone: The sample contains more than one DNA sequence encoding this CDR3. V gene TRBV27 combines with J gene TRBJ2-5; TRBD2 is a possible D gene (5 bases). Trimming removed 6 bases from V and 4 bases from J, with 12 bases in between. CDR3 length equals 13 residues. Looked up from germline, CDR1 is MNHEY and CDR2 is SMNVEV (reference sequence). The CDR3 sequence is CASSHPGGETQYF. The CDR3 region has the DNA TGTGCCAGCAGCCATCCAGGAGGAGAGACCCAGTACTTC.

J is TRBJ1-2 and V is TRBV28, with 7 nucleotides matching TRBD1. The CDR3 length is 15 residues. V lost 6 bases and J lost 4; bases outside the gene matches: 11. Looked up from germline, CDR1 is MDHEN and CDR2 is SYDVKM. CDR3 protein: CASRGIQGIGYGYTF. The CDR3 DNA reads as TGTGCCAGCAGAGGGATACAGGGGATCGGCTATGGCTACACCTTC.

The chain's CDR3 is CASMGLAGGLNEQFF. The CDR3, as DNA: TGCGCCAGCATGGGATTAGCGGGAGGGCTAAATGAGCAGTTCTTC. V and J are TRBV5-1 and TRBJ2-1; 11 nucleotides line up with TRBD2. This CDR3 region has 15 residues. Germline lookup yields CDR1 SGHRS and CDR2 YFSETQ. V lost 6 bases to trimming and J lost 7 bases; unmatched junction nucleotides: 9.

The chain uses TRBV7-8 and TRBJ2-5; D ambiguous. The V and J ends lost 2 bases and 6 bases respectively, with 10 bases between them. The CDR3 consists of 13 residues. Germline values: CDR1 SGHVS, CDR2 FQNEAQ. Written as DNA, the CDR3 is TGTGCCAGCAGCTTACTATCAAAGAAGACCCAGTACTTC. This codes for CASSLLSKKTQYF.

The chain couples TRBV29-1 to TRBJ2-1; maybe TRBD2 (6 bases). Trimming removed 5 bases at V and 6 bases at J, with 23 bases between. This CDR3 comprises 16 residues. Looked up from germline, CDR1 is SQVTM and CDR2 is ANQGSEA. CDR3 residues: CSVHGGRGRPLNEQFF. CDR3 sequence (DNA): TGCAGCGTTCACGGCGGTCGGGGGAGACCTCTCAATGAGCAGTTCTTC.

The V call is TRBV7-8, the J call TRBJ2-5, with D possibly being TRBD1 (5 bases). Trimming stripped 1 base from V and 5 bases from J, with 20 bases between. This CDR3 is built from 17 residues. In germline, CDR1 is SGHVS, CDR2 FQNEAQ. The CDR3 nucleotides are TGTGCCAGCAGCTTAGTGTGGAGACAGCTCGAACGGGAGACCCAGTACTTC. Its protein is CASSLVWRQLERETQYF. Full variable domain (rest looked up from reference TRBV7-8 and TRBJ2-5): GAGVSQSPRYKVAKRGQDVALRCDPISGHVSLFWYQQALGQGPEFLTYFQNEAQLDKSGLPSDRFFAERPEGSVSTLKIQRTQQEDSAVYLCASSLVWRQLERETQYFGPGTRLLVL.

The sample holds a few counts of this clone. The rearrangement uses TRBV28 and TRBJ1-3; TRBD1 aligns across 8 bases. The length of the CDR3 is 14 residues. V dropped 4 bases and J dropped 2; count of bases not matched to a gene: 1. CDR1 MDHEN and CDR2 SYDVKM come from the germline V gene. The DNA of the CDR3 is TGTGCCAGCAGTTCGACAGGGGCTGGAAACACCATATATTTT. This encodes CASSSTGAGNTIYF.

The chain combines TRBV11-3 with TRBJ2-2; D may be TRBD2 (5 bases). Trimming removed 5 bases at V and 5 bases at J, with 12 bases between. The germline CDR1 and CDR2 sequences are SGHNT and YENEEA. This CDR3 has 14 amino acids. The CDR3, as DNA: TGTGCCAGCAGCGCGAGGGCGGGTACCGGGGAGCTGTTTTTT. It is translated as CASSARAGTGELFF.

The chain is built from TRBV7-2 and TRBJ1-5; 7 nucleotides match TRBD1. V lost 5 bases, J lost 1 base, and 8 bases stayed unmatched. Germline-derived CDR1 and CDR2 are SGHTA and FQGNSA. The CDR3 totals 16 residues. CDR3 DNA: TGTGCCAGCAGCCCGACAGGGCGTTTGAGCAATCAGCCCCAGCATTTT. This sequence encodes CASSPTGRLSNQPQHF.

The V and J genes are TRBV5-4 and TRBJ2-1; D uncertain. V was trimmed by 3 bases and J by 9 bases, leaving 10 bases between them. In germline, CDR1 is SGHNT, CDR2 YYREEE (reference sequence). CDR3 length: 12 amino acids. The chain's CDR3 is CASSSDYGEQFF. The CDR3 nucleotides are TGTGCCAGCAGCTCAGATTACGGTGAGCAGTTCTTC.

V usage is TRBV6-1 and J usage is TRBJ2-5; a weak D match, TRBD2 (6 bases). CDR1 and CDR2 (germline): MNHNS, SASEGT. The CDR3 is 13 residues long. Trimming shortened V by 6 bases and J by 4 bases, and 12 bases separated the two germline ends. CDR3 in DNA: TGTGCCAGCAGGCGGGGTTGGGGAGAGACCCAGTACTTC. The encoded protein is CASRRGWGETQYF.